This entry is about one TCR beta chain. The antigen it binds to is not known. A read error may explain this, as a much larger clone is one base away. Here the CDR3 omits its conserved ending phenylalanine or tryptophan, so a read error is the likely source. The sample is drawn from a study of T cells in Graves' hyperthyroidism and ophthalmopathy (dated by TCRdb to between 2018 and 2021). A note on the overall study: Peripheral blood was sampled at the time of initial diagnosis, prior to any treatment. A discovery cohort of around 100 patients, about 43 with Graves' ophthalmopathy and 57 with stable Graves' hyperthyroidism, was used to find distinguishing TCR V-J signatures. An independent validation cohort of about 19 hyperthyroidism patients and 17 patients who later progressed to ophthalmopathy tested prospective prediction of ophthalmopathy. The approximately 100 discovery patients were divided at random into training and test sets in a 7:3 ratio. In more than 5 Graves' hyperthyroidism patients, the study also compared T-cell repertoires from thyroid tissue with T-cell repertoires from blood. After blood sampling, hyperthyroidism patients were treated with methimazole at a starting dose of 30 mg daily, and ophthalmopathy patients were treated with high-dose intravenous methylprednisolone. The paper describes TCR Vbeta CDR3 sequencing of around 130 peripheral blood samples, made up of fewer than 50 ophthalmopathy patients, some 76 hyperthyroidism patients and 17 progressor patients. On the study overall, not on this receptor specifically: Most expanded thyroid clonotypes (frequency above 0.001) were also detected in blood, a finding suggesting that blood repertoires may reflect thyroid immune responses. Sample size was not statistically predetermined, and investigators were not blinded to group allocation. A 13 V-J signature model separated ophthalmopathy from stable hyperthyroidism, with approximately 87% sensitivity and roughly 81% specificity in cross-validation and 80%/75% in testing. In validation, progression to ophthalmopathy was predicted by the model with 70% to 71% sensitivity and 72% to 80% specificity, a median of approximately 6.5 months before onset.

Amplification of TCR beta CDR3 regions was carried out from RNA transcripts. The TCR CDR3 was subjected to a first round of RT-PCR using the HTBI primer set and the Qiagen OneStep RT-PCR kit. Libraries were constructed in a second round of multiplex PCR, after which size selection and purification were carried out. Paired-end sequencing of the libraries was performed with 100 bp reads on an Illumina HiSeq2000. The published analysis was carried out like this. Raw data were processed with SOAPnuke, discarding reads with adapters, uncalled bases, mean Phred below 15, or no exact constant-primer or identifier match. COPE v1.2.5 was used to merge high-quality paired reads, and clonotypes were defined as unique nucleotide sequences. MiTCR v1.1 was used to align the clonotypes against IMGT TRBV, TRBD and TRBJ reference segments. Only V-J combinations with frequency above 0.0001, covering 99% to 99.2% of repertoires, were analysed. A TCS score was defined as the ratio between F50 (clonal expansion) and ExV (chaos), using BLOSUM62-based TCRdist between CDR3 peptides within each V-J. Welch's t-statistics and random forest reduced around 510 V-J features to 10 to 15, which were used in a naive Bayes classifier (R e1071). The Morisita-Horn index was used to measure how similar the thyroid and blood repertoires were. In TCRdb, the public reads were trimmed at Q25 with fastp and aligned with MiXCR, with productive beta chains retained. Entries that share a CDR3 protein sequence are merged under the most common genes and DNA. The V and J calls, along with clone size, are taken from TCRdb and not from the paper's own processing. The sample table shows roughly 56,000 distinct CDR3 sequences, and roughly 52% are seen once. Around 12% of the sample is taken by the ten largest.

In the ophthalmopathy patients, disease was moderately to severely active, with a Clinical Activity Score of 3 or more, a NOSPECS grade of 4 or more, and a duration of less than 3 months. The study excluded patients with uncontrolled infections, other autoimmune diseases, pregnancy or lactation. Diagnoses relied on clinical symptoms, serum thyroxine and TRAb, thyroid ultrasound and orbital computed tomography. Ficoll-Paque density gradient centrifugation was used to isolate PBMCs from under 11 ml of fresh peripheral blood. Total RNA was extracted with Trizol reagent, and quality was checked on an Agilent 2100 Bioanalyzer. This clonotype was sampled from a woman in her 30s with Graves' ophthalmopathy. The material sequenced was blood.

The bases are TGTGCCAGCAGCCTAGAGTACTACACTGAAGCTTTCCTT. Translated, it gives CASSLEYYTEAFL. The rearranged chain carries TRBV3-1 and TRBJ1-1; there is no confident call for the D gene. V was cut back by 4 bases and J by 3 bases, leaving a gap of 9 bases between them. As encoded in the germline V gene (reference sequence), CDR1 is LGHDT while CDR2 is YNNKEL. A total of 13 residues make up the CDR3, ends included. CDR3 DNA is the only sequence kept; it has 39 bases, read in frame from the first base.